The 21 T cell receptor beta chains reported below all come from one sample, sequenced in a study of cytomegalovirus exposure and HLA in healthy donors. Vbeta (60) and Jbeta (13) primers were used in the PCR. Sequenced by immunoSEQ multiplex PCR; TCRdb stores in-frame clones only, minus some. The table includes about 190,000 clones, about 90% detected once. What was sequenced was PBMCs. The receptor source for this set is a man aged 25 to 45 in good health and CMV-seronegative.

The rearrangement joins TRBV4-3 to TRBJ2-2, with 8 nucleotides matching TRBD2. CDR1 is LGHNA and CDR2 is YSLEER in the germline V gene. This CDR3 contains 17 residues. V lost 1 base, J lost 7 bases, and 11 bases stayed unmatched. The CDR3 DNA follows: TGCGCCAGCAGCCAAGTTGACTTCCGGGGGGGCGGCGGGGAGCTGTTTTTT. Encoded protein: CASSQVDFRGGGGELFF.

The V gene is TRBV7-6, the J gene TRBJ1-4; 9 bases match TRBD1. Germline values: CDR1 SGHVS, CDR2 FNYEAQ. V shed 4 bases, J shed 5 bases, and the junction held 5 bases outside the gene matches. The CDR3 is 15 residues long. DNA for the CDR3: TGTGCCAGCAGCTCTAGGGACAGGGAAAATGAAAAACTGTTTTTT. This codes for CASSSRDRENEKLFF.

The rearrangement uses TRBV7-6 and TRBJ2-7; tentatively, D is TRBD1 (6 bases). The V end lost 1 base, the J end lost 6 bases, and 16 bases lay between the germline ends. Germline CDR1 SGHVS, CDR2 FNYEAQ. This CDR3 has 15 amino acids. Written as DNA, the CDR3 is TGTGCCAGCAGCTTAGGTTCGGGCAGGGGTGGCGAGCAGTACTTC. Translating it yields CASSLGSGRGGEQYF. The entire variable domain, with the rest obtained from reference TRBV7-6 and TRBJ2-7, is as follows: GAGVSQSPRYKVTKRGQDVALRCDPISGHVSLYWYRQALGQGPEFLTYFNYEAQQDKSGLPNDRFSAERPEGSISTLTIQRTEQRDSAMYRCASSLGSGRGGEQYFGPGTRLTVT.

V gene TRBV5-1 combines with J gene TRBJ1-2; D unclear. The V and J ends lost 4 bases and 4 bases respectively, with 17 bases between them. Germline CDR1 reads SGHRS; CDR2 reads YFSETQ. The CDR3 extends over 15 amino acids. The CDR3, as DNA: TGCGCCAGCAGCCCGGGAGATTACGATAGCTATGGCTACACCTTC. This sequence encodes CASSPGDYDSYGYTF.

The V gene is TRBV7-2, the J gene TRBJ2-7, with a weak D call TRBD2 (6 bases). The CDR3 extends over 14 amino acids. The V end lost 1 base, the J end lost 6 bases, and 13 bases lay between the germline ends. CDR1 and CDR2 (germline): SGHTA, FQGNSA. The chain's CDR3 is CASSLGPSVGEQYF. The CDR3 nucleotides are TGTGCCAGCAGCTTAGGCCCTAGCGTGGGCGAGCAGTACTTC.

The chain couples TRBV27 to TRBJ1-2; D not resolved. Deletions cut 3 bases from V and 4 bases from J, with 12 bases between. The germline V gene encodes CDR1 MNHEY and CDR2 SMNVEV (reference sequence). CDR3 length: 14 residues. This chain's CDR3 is CASSLRAATYGYTF. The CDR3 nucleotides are TGTGCCAGCAGTTTGCGGGCAGCAACCTATGGCTACACCTTC.

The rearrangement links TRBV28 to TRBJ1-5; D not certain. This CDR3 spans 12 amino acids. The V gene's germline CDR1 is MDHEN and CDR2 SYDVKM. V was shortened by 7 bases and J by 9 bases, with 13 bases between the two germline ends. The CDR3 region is CASTVSRRPQHF. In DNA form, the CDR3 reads TGTGCCAGCACCGTCTCCCGTCGGCCCCAGCATTTT. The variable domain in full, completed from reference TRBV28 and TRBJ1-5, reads DVKVTQSSRYLVKRTGEKVFLECVQDMDHENMFWYRQDPGLGLRLIYFSYDVKMKEKGDIPEGYSVSREKKERFSLILESASTNQTSMYLCASTVSRRPQHFGDGTRLSIL.

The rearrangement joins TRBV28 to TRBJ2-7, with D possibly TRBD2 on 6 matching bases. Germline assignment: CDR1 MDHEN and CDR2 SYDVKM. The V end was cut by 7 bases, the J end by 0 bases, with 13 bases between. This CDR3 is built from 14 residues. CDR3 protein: CASKDASASYEQYF. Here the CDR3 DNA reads TGTGCCAGCAAGGACGCTAGCGCCTCCTACGAGCAGTACTTC.

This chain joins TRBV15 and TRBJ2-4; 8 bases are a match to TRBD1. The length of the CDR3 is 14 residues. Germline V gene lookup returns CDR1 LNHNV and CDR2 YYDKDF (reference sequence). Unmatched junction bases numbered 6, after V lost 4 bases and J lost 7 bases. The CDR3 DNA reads TGTGCCACCAGCATCAGGCCAGGGGGCAACATTCAGTACTTC. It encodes CATSIRPGGNIQYF.

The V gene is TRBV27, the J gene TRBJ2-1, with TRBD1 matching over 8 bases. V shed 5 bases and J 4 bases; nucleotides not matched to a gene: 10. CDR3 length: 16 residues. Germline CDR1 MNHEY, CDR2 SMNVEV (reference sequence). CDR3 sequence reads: CASSQPRGPFYNEQFF. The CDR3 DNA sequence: TGTGCCAGCAGTCAACCCAGGGGGCCCTTTTACAATGAGCAGTTCTTC.

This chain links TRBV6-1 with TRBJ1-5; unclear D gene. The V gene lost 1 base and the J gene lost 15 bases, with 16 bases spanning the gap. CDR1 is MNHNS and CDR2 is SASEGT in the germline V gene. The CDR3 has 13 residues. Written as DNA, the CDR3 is TGTGCCAGCAGTGAAGTGGGGAGGAGGTCGGGGCATTTT. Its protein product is CASSEVGRRSGHF.

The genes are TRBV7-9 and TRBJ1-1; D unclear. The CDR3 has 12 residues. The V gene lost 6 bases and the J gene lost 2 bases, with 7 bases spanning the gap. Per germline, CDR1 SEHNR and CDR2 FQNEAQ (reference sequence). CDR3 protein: CASRRHNTEAFF. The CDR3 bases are TGTGCCAGCAGGAGACATAACACTGAAGCTTTCTTT.

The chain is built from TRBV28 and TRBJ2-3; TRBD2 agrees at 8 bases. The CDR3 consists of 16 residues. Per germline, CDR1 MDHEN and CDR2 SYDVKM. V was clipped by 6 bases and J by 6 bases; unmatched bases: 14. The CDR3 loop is CASREWSGGFRDTQYF. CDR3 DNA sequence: TGTGCCAGCAGAGAATGGTCGGGGGGGTTCAGGGATACGCAGTATTTT.

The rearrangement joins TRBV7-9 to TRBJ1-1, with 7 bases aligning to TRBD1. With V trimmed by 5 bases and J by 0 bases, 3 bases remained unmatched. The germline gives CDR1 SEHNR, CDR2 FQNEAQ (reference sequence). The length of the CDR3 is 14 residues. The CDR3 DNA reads TGTGCCAGCAGCCAACAGGGGTTGAACACTGAAGCTTTCTTT. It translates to CASSQQGLNTEAFF.

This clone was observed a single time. CDR3 loop: CATSPQWGRSYGYTF. The CDR3 DNA is TGTGCCACCAGCCCGCAATGGGGCAGAAGCTATGGCTACACCTTC. The chain uses TRBV15 and TRBJ1-2; D might be TRBD1 (5 bases). Germline assignment: CDR1 LNHNV and CDR2 YYDKDF (reference sequence). The CDR3 contains 15 residues. The V and J ends lost 5 bases and 4 bases respectively, with 17 bases between them.

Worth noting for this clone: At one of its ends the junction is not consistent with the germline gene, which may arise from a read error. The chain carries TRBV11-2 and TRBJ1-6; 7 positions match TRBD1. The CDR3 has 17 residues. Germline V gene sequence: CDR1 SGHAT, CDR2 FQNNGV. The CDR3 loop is CASRYLRQGVFNSLLHF. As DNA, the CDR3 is TGTGCCAGCAGATATCTGAGGCAGGGGGTCTTTAATTCACTCCTCCACTTT.

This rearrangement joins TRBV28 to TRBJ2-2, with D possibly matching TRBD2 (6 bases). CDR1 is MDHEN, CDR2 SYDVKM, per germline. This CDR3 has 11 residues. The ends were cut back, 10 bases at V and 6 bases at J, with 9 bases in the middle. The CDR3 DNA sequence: TGTGCCATTGGGGGGTCCGGGGAGCTGTTTTTT. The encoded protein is CAIGGSGELFF.

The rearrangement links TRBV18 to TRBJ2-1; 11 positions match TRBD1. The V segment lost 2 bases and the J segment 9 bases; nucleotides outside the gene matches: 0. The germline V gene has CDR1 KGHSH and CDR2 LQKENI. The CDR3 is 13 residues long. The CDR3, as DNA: TGTGCCAGCTCACCAGGACAGGGGGCTGAGCAGTTCTTC. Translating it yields CASSPGQGAEQFF.

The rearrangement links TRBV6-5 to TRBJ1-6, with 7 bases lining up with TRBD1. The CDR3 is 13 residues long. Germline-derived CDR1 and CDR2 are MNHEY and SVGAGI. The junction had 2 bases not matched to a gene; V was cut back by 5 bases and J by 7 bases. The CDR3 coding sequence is TGTGCCAGCAGTCGGGACAGCAATTCACCCCTCCACTTT. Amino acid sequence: CASSRDSNSPLHF.

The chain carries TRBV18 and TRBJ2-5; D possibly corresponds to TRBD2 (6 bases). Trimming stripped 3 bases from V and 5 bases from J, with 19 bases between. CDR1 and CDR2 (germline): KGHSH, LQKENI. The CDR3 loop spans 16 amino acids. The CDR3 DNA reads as TGTGCCAGCTCACCCCCATCCGGGGGTGCCTGGGAGACCCAGTACTTC. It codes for CASSPPSGGAWETQYF. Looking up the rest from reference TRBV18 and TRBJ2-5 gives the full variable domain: NAGVMQNPRHLVRRRGQEARLRCSPMKGHSHVYWYRQLPEEGLKFMVYLQKENIIDESGMPKERFSAEFPKEGPSILRIQQVVRGDSAAYFCASSPPSGGAWETQYFGPGTRLLVL.

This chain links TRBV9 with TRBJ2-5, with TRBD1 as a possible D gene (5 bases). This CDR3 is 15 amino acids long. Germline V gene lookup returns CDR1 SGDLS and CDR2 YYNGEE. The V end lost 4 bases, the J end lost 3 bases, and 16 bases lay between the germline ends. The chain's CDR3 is CASSQGSGREETQYF. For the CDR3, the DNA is TGTGCCAGCAGCCAAGGAAGTGGCAGGGAAGAGACCCAGTACTTC.